These 14 T cell receptor beta chains were sequenced from one sample in a study of early T cells in non-severe SARS-CoV-2 infection. TCRdb recomputed calls from the 5' RACE reads with MiXCR, one row per CDR3 protein. The sample yields about 68,000 distinct CDR3 sequences, roughly a tenth seen once. Source material: whole blood. These receptors originate from an adult who was a healthcare worker with PCR-confirmed SARS-CoV-2 infection or an uninfected control (not recorded which).

This clonotype appeared many times. The chain links TRBV18 to TRBJ2-7, with D hard to call. Germline V CDR1 and CDR2: KGHSH, LQKENI. The V and J ends lost 2 bases and 0 bases respectively, with 8 bases between them. This CDR3 has 14 amino acids. The CDR3 loop reads CASSPSQTSYEQYF. The CDR3 nucleotides are TGTGCCAGCTCACCATCGCAGACCTCCTACGAGCAGTACTTC.

The rearrangement links TRBV4-2 to TRBJ2-1; 10 bases map to TRBD2. The CDR3 covers 16 residues. Germline V gives CDR1 LGHNA, CDR2 YNFKEQ. V dropped 1 base and J dropped 8; count of bases not matched to a gene: 8. CDR3 bases: TGTGCCAGCAGCCAAGTTGCTAGCGGGAGTTGGGATGAGCAGTTCTTC. Its protein product is CASSQVASGSWDEQFF.

The sample holds a few counts of this clonotype. The chain employs TRBV20-1 and TRBJ2-7; 11 bases are shared with TRBD2. J gave up 4 bases and V 6 bases, and 5 bases lay outside the gene matches. Germline-derived CDR1 and CDR2 are DFQATT and SNEGSKA (reference sequence). CDR3 length equals 13 residues. The DNA of the CDR3 is TGCAGTGCCCAACTAGCGGGAGTTTACGAGCAGTACTTC. Its protein product is CSAQLAGVYEQYF.

This clonotype showed up just a few times. This chain joins TRBV19 and TRBJ2-7; the D is unclear. The V end lost 8 bases, the J end lost 1 base, and 21 bases lay between the germline ends. Germline CDR1 LNHDA, CDR2 SQIVND (reference sequence). CDR3 length: 16 residues. The CDR3 DNA reads TGTGCCAGTCAACCGCTGGCAAGGTCCCTTTCCTACGAGCAGTACTTC. As protein: CASQPLARSLSYEQYF.

This clonotype was found many times. The chain employs TRBV7-2 and TRBJ2-1; TRBD2 matches at 14 bases. V shed 6 bases and J 2 bases; nucleotides not matched to a gene: 12. In germline, CDR1 is SGHTA, CDR2 FQGNSA. This CDR3 comprises 19 residues. The CDR3 sequence: CASSWMGTSGRNTYNEQFF. Written as DNA, the CDR3 is TGTGCCAGCAGTTGGATGGGGACTAGCGGGAGAAACACCTACAATGAGCAGTTCTTC. Supplemented by reference TRBV7-2 and TRBJ2-1, the full variable domain reads GAGVSQSPSNKVTEKGKDVELRCDPISGHTALYWYRQSLGQGLEFLIYFQGNSAPDKSGLPSDRFSAERTGGSVSTLTIQRTQQEDSAVYLCASSWMGTSGRNTYNEQFFGPGTRLTVL.

This clonotype appeared a few times. V and J are TRBV7-9 and TRBJ1-2; the D is unclear. Germline lookup yields CDR1 SEHNR and CDR2 FQNEAQ (reference sequence). The CDR3 covers 13 residues. Trimming stripped 1 base from V and 8 bases from J, with 11 bases between. DNA for the CDR3: TGTGCCAGCAGCTTAGAGGACCTCCACGGCTACACCTTC. Its translation is CASSLEDLHGYTF.

The chain couples TRBV6-2 or TRBV6-3 to TRBJ1-5; TRBD1 might be the D (5 bases). Germline lookup yields CDR1 MNHEY and CDR2 SVGEGT. Trimming removed 10 bases from V and 3 bases from J, with 16 bases in between. CDR3 length equals 14 residues. The CDR3 DNA follows: TGTGCCACCCCGTGGAGGGGTTCCAATCAGCCCCAGCATTTT. This translates into CATPWRGSNQPQHF.

This clonotype was picked up a small number of times. The chain joins TRBV7-9 to TRBJ1-3; TRBD1 aligns across 7 bases. The CDR3 loop spans 18 amino acids. CDR1 and CDR2 from the germline V gene are SEHNR and FQNEAQ (reference sequence). V was pared by 5 bases and J by 0 bases, with 13 bases of the junction left unmatched. The CDR3 sequence: CASSTSTTGRTSGNTIYF. In DNA form, the CDR3 reads TGTGCCAGCAGCACAAGCACGACAGGGAGAACCTCTGGAAACACCATATATTTT.

This clonotype was found a few times. This rearrangement joins TRBV6-6 to TRBJ1-1; no clear D gene. CDR3 length: 13 amino acids. Trimming removed 5 bases from V and 6 bases from J, with 13 bases in between. Germline loops: CDR1 MNHNY, CDR2 SVGAGI (reference sequence). CDR3 protein: CASSPSRLAEAFF. The CDR3 DNA reads TGTGCCAGCAGTCCGTCAAGACTAGCTGAAGCTTTCTTT.

This rearrangement joins TRBV4-1 to TRBJ2-5, with D unresolved. V lost 1 base and J lost 1, with 10 bases in between. CDR1 MGHRA and CDR2 YSYEKL come from the germline V gene. The CDR3 sequence is 15 residues long. CDR3 DNA sequence: TGCGCCAGCAGCCAAGGGCCAGGCCGCCAAGAGACCCAGTACTTC. Encoded protein: CASSQGPGRQETQYF.

V usage is TRBV10-1 and J usage is TRBJ2-1; D is perhaps TRBD2 (5 bases). Germline V gene lookup returns CDR1 WNHNN and CDR2 SYGVQD (reference sequence). The CDR3 is 13 amino acids. With 7 bases removed from V and 6 bases from J, the gap between germline ends came to 13 bases. The CDR3: CASTRGNTNEQFF. The CDR3 DNA reads TGCGCCAGCACCCGAGGGAACACCAATGAGCAGTTCTTC.

The chain uses TRBV4-3 and TRBJ2-7; possibly TRBD1 or TRBD2 for D (6 bases each). Germline CDR1 is LGHNA and CDR2 is YSLEER. V was shortened by 0 bases and J by 2 bases, with 11 bases between the two germline ends. The CDR3 loop spans 15 amino acids. CDR3 loop: CASSQDSGAPYEQYF. The CDR3 nucleotides read TGCGCCAGCAGCCAAGATTCGGGGGCTCCCTACGAGCAGTACTTC.

This clonotype was detected a few times. CDR3 region: CASRPGRTGGTEAQYF. The CDR3 region has the DNA TGTGCCAGCAGACCTGGGCGGACAGGGGGCACGGAGGCGCAGTATTTT. This chain connects TRBV2 to TRBJ2-3, with 11 bases that match TRBD1. The CDR3 spans 16 residues. With 6 bases clipped from V and 10 bases from J, the junction kept 15 bases outside the gene matches. Germline V gene data show CDR1 as SNHLY and CDR2 as FYNNEI. Using reference TRBV2 and TRBJ2-3 for the parts outside the CDR3, the full variable domain is EPEVTQTPSHQVTQMGQEVILRCVPISNHLYFYWYRQILGQKVEFLVSFYNNEISEKSEIFDDQFSVERPDGSNFTLKIRSTKLEDSAMYFCASRPGRTGGTEAQYFGPGTRLTVL.

This clonotype has a handful of counts. The chain employs TRBV11-2 and TRBJ2-3; D is perhaps TRBD1 or TRBD2 (5 bases each). Germline CDR1 and CDR2: SGHAT and FQNNGV. The V and J ends lost 5 bases and 4 bases respectively, with 16 bases between them. The CDR3 length is 15 residues. CDR3 sequence (DNA): TGTGCCAGCAGCGAACCCGGGACGAGCGCAGATACGCAGTATTTT. This gives the protein CASSEPGTSADTQYF.